This TCR beta chain was identified in a study of spatial heterogeneity in lung cancer. Study-level information: A T cell module score from matched bulk RNA-seq correlated strongly with TCR transcript counts in tumor regions. Mean representation of each unique TCR and UMI combination in the raw reads exceeded 8.5 occurrences.

To note about this clonotype: Antigen: not known. This beta chain turned up in a library designed for alpha chains; as an off-target read, its abundance says little.

Points from the study as a whole: Tumors with more nonsynonymous mutations had more expanded intratumoral alpha and beta TCRs.

V lost 2 bases and J 5 bases, leaving 10 bases between the germline ends. The CDR3 totals 14 residues. Germline CDR1 reads MNHEY; CDR2 reads SMNVEV (reference sequence). Time point meaning: sample taken at primary tumor resection. Sequencing was performed on whole RNA extracted from tumor and nontumor lung tissue, or from frozen PBMC, and the material was left unsorted. Each TCR cDNA molecule carried a unique molecular identifier. One entry per CDR3 protein, called by TCRdb with MiXCR from the 5' RACE reads. The repertoire holds more than 9,000 distinct CDR3 sequences, with approximately 5.8% as singletons.

V usage is TRBV27 and J usage is TRBJ2-1; D gene uncertain. The material was lung tumor tissue, obtained at surgery. The TCR sequence derives from a male donor with early-stage non-small cell lung cancer. DNA for the CDR3: TGTGCCAGCAGTTTAGAGCAGCCTAACAATGAGCAGTTCTTC. This sequence encodes CASSLEQPNNEQFF.